This T cell receptor (beta chain) was captured in a study of blood T cell repertoires in COVID-19. The CDR3 has 15 amino acids. V was pared by 4 bases and J by 5 bases, with 4 bases of the junction left unmatched. CDR1 and CDR2 (germline): LNHDA, SQIVND (reference sequence). Sequenced by immunoSEQ multiplex PCR; TCRdb stores in-frame clones only, minus some. The table records under 13,000 clones, 80% of them present only once. This clone was seen a handful of times. The clonotype originates from a man aged 65-85 years with active COVID-19. The rearrangement uses TRBV19 and TRBJ2-2; 10 bases are shared with TRBD1. The sample taken for sequencing was peripheral blood. The CDR3 is CASSRTGGLTGELFF. CDR3 DNA: TGTGCCAGTAGTAGGACAGGGGGTTTAACCGGGGAGCTGTTTTTT. Drawing the rest from reference TRBV19 and TRBJ2-2, the complete variable domain is DGGITQSPKYLFRKEGQNVTLSCEQNLNHDAMYWYRQDPGQGLRLIYYSQIVNDFQKGDIAEGYSVSREKKESFPLTVTSAQKNPTAFYLCASSRTGGLTGELFFGEGSRLTVL.